A selection of T cell receptor beta chains follows, all from one sample in a study of OX40 agonist ivuxolimab in advanced cancers. Assay used: immunoSEQ multiplex PCR; TCRdb lists only in-frame clones, some missing. This table has around 76,000 clones, 85% to 90% appearing once. Sequences were derived from CD4+ or CD8+ T cells sorted from blood, sampled in a trial of the OX40 agonist ivuxolimab. These receptors originate from an adult with an advanced solid tumor such as melanoma, head and neck, liver or kidney cancer. Both conserved end residues are part of each CDR3. D genes are given only for firm matches. Size values are once, few and many counts, or a class for expanded clones, and some rows have none.

J gene | clone size | V gene | D gene | CDR3 protein | CDR3 DNA
TRBJ1-1 | NA | TRBV6-1 | NA | CASRKGNVNTEAFF | TGTGCCAGCAGAAAGGGGAACGTGAACACTGAAGCTTTCTTT
TRBJ2-1 | NA | TRBV12-5 | NA | CASGLVFQLIF | TGTGCTAGTGGTTTGGTTTTCCAACTTATCTTC
TRBJ1-1 | NA | TRBV19 | NA | CASSMFGFKAFF | TGTGCCAGTAGTATGTTCGGGTTTAAAGCTTTCTTT
TRBJ2-2 | NA | TRBV30 | TRBD2 | CAWSVRGLAENTGELFF | TGTGCCTGGAGTGTAAGGGGACTAGCGGAGAACACCGGGGAGCTGTTTTTT
TRBJ2-7 | few | TRBV14 | TRBD2 | CASSVSGSGEQYF | TGTGCCAGCAGCGTCAGCGGGAGCGGCGAGCAGTACTTC
TRBJ2-3 | NA | TRBV5-1 | TRBD2 | CASSPRGGHLDTQYF | TGCGCCAGCAGCCCGCGCGGGGGTCATTTAGATACGCAGTATTTT
TRBJ2-5 | NA | TRBV7-9 | NA | CASSFPRDQETQYF | TGTGCCAGCAGCTTTCCCAGGGACCAAGAGACCCAGTACTTC
TRBJ2-1 | NA | TRBV27 | TRBD2 | CASTPGGSYNEQFF | TGTGCCAGCACCCCGGGAGGCTCCTACAATGAGCAGTTCTTC
TRBJ2-5 | NA | TRBV10-1 | TRBD2 | CASSETASGRETQYF | TGCGCCAGCAGTGAGACCGCTAGCGGGAGAGAGACCCAGTACTTC
TRBJ2-7 | NA | TRBV11-2 | NA | CASSPPAGSEQYF | TGTGCCAGCAGCCCACCCGCGGGGAGCGAGCAGTACTTC
TRBJ2-3 | NA | TRBV25-1 | NA | CASSEERSPHPDTQYF | TGTGCCAGCAGTGAAGAGAGGTCCCCACACCCCGATACGCAGTATTTT
TRBJ2-2 | NA | TRBV28 | NA | CASSLGLGAEATGELFF | TGTGCCAGCAGTTTAGGGTTAGGAGCGGAGGCCACCGGGGAGCTGTTTTTT
TRBJ1-1 | NA | TRBV30 | NA | CAWNPGLQNTEAFF | TGTGCCTGGAACCCAGGCCTCCAGAACACTGAAGCTTTCTTT
TRBJ2-1 | NA | TRBV14 | NA | CASSQTRDFGEQFF | TGTGCCAGCAGCCAAACAAGGGACTTCGGTGAGCAGTTCTTC
TRBJ2-7 | NA | TRBV10-3 | TRBD2 | CAIEREGLNEQYF | TGTGCCATCGAGCGGGAGGGCCTTAACGAGCAGTACTTC
TRBJ1-5 | once | TRBV21-1 | NA | CASSKGEGQDYQPQHF | TGTGCCAGCAGCAAAGGTGAGGGACAGGATTATCAGCCCCAGCATTTT
TRBJ2-7 | NA | TRBV6-5 | TRBD1 | CASSLRTGRYYEQYF | TGTGCCAGCTCGCTGAGGACAGGCCGATACTACGAGCAGTACTTC
TRBJ2-7 | few | TRBV5-1 | TRBD1 | CASSLGTGARQYF | TGCGCCAGCAGCTTAGGGACAGGGGCTCGGCAGTACTTC
TRBJ2-7 | NA | TRBV5-1 | TRBD2 | CASSFGLAGFVGEQYF | TGCGCCAGCAGCTTTGGTCTAGCGGGATTCGTCGGCGAGCAGTACTTC
TRBJ2-7 | NA | TRBV11-3 | NA | CASSLQGSSYEQYF | TGTGCCAGCAGCTTGCAGGGAAGCTCCTACGAGCAGTACTTC
TRBJ1-5 | few | TRBV4-1 | NA | CASSQEAHLSNQPQHF | TGCGCCAGCAGCCAAGAAGCACACCTTAGCAATCAGCCCCAGCATTTT
TRBJ2-7 | few | TRBV6-1 | TRBD2 | CASSVYSGRTYEQYF | TGTGCCAGCAGTGTCTATAGCGGGAGAACCTACGAGCAGTACTTC
TRBJ2-2 | NA | TRBV10-3 | NA | CAIRRDSNTGELFF | TGTGCCATCAGGCGGGACTCTAACACCGGGGAGCTGTTTTTT
TRBJ2-1 | NA | TRBV10-3 | NA | CAIQLNNEQFF | TGTGCCATCCAACTCAACAATGAGCAGTTCTTC
TRBJ2-7 | few | TRBV18 | TRBD2 | CASSPTGGEQYF | TGTGCCAGCTCACCAACGGGGGGAGAGCAGTACTTC
TRBJ2-1 | NA | TRBV7-3 | TRBD2 | CASSLSAGGDNEQFF | TGTGCCAGCAGCTTATCGGCGGGAGGGGACAATGAGCAGTTCTTC
TRBJ2-3 | once | TRBV6-4 | TRBD2 | CASSDPSSVGGQLAGLTDTQYF | TGTGCCAGCAGTGACCCGTCCTCGGTAGGGGGGCAGCTAGCGGGACTCACAGATACGCAGTATTTT
TRBJ2-2 | NA | TRBV28 | NA | CASSLGTGELFF | TGTGCCAGCAGTTTGGGCACCGGGGAGCTGTTTTTT
TRBJ1-1 | NA | TRBV15 | TRBD1 | CATSRDDRGNTEAFF | TGTGCCACCAGCAGAGACGACAGGGGCAACACTGAAGCTTTCTTT
TRBJ2-3 | NA | TRBV25-1 | NA | CASRGGGGGTDTQYF | TGTGCCAGCAGAGGAGGGGGAGGTGGCACAGATACGCAGTATTTT
TRBJ2-7 | once | TRBV27 | TRBD1 | CASSRKGADEQYF | TGTGCCAGCAGCCGTAAGGGGGCGGACGAGCAGTACTTC
TRBJ2-7 | few | TRBV30 | NA | CAWSSQGGYEQYF | TGTGCCTGGAGTAGTCAGGGGGGCTACGAGCAGTACTTC
TRBJ1-1 | NA | TRBV19 | NA | CASSMDDRPRLDTEAFF | TGTGCCAGTAGTATGGACGACAGGCCTCGGTTGGACACTGAAGCTTTCTTT
TRBJ2-1 | NA | TRBV5-1 | NA | CASSLESMYNEQFF | TGCGCCAGCAGCTTGGAGAGTATGTACAATGAGCAGTTCTTC
TRBJ1-1 | few | TRBV7-9 | NA | CASSLASSTEAFF | TGTGCCAGCAGCTTAGCGAGCAGCACTGAAGCTTTCTTT
TRBJ2-1 | NA | TRBV7-9 | TRBD2 | CASSLDAPSGRYNEQFF | TGTGCCAGCAGCTTAGACGCTCCGAGCGGGAGGTACAATGAGCAGTTCTTC
TRBJ1-5 | few | TRBV30 | NA | CAWSVLGDQPQHF | TGTGCCTGGAGTGTACTAGGGGATCAGCCCCAGCATTTT
TRBJ2-1 | NA | TRBV7-3 | NA | CASSFLPSAGEQFF | TGTGCCAGCAGCTTTTTACCTAGCGCCGGGGAGCAGTTCTTC
TRBJ2-5 | NA | TRBV6-1 | NA | CASREGRGWETQYF | TGTGCCAGCAGAGAGGGGCGCGGTTGGGAGACCCAGTACTTC
TRBJ2-1 | NA | TRBV5-6 | NA | CASSFDSSSYNEQFF | TGTGCCAGCAGCTTCGACTCAAGCTCCTACAATGAGCAGTTCTTC
TRBJ2-7 | NA | TRBV7-9 | TRBD2 | CASSPPAGGKNEQYF | TGTGCCAGCAGCCCCCCAGCGGGGGGGAAAAACGAGCAGTACTTC
TRBJ2-3 | once | TRBV5-1 | TRBD1 | CASSLGTASSTDTQYF | TGCGCCAGCAGCCTAGGGACAGCGTCTAGCACAGATACGCAGTATTTT
TRBJ2-3 | many | TRBV27 | TRBD2 | CASSPRLAGAPTDTQYF | TGTGCCAGCAGTCCCCGACTAGCGGGAGCCCCCACAGATACGCAGTATTTT
TRBJ2-3 | once | TRBV15 | TRBD2 | CATSTRTSESDTQYF | TGTGCCACCAGCACAAGGACTAGCGAGTCAGATACGCAGTATTTT
TRBJ2-7 | NA | TRBV14 | TRBD1 | CASSQVQGGGYEQYF | TGTGCCAGCAGCCAAGTGCAAGGGGGCGGGTACGAGCAGTACTTC
TRBJ2-7 | once | TRBV7-6 | NA | CASSLSVGNSYEQYF | TGTGCCAGCAGCTTAAGCGTTGGCAACTCCTACGAGCAGTACTTC
TRBJ1-2 | NA | TRBV28 | TRBD1 | CASSPQGGSYGYTF | TGTGCCAGCAGTCCGCAGGGGGGCAGCTATGGCTACACCTTC
TRBJ2-3 | NA | TRBV9 | NA | CASSVSGLTDTQYF | TGTGCCAGCAGCGTCTCAGGCCTCACAGATACGCAGTATTTT
TRBJ2-7 | NA | TRBV29-1 | TRBD2 | CSVEGLAGAYEQYF | TGCAGCGTTGAGGGCCTAGCGGGAGCCTACGAGCAGTACTTC
TRBJ1-1 | NA | TRBV6-1 | TRBD1 | CASSERDRLTTSRQNTEAFF | TGTGCCAGCAGTGAACGGGACAGACTCACTACTTCTCGTCAGAACACTGAAGCTTTCTTT
TRBJ1-2 | NA | TRBV10-3 | NA | CAQMTNYGYTF | TGTGCTCAAATGACTAACTATGGCTACACCTTC
TRBJ2-1 | NA | TRBV7-2 | NA | CASSPHFSRHNEQFF | TGTGCCAGCAGCCCCCACTTTTCCCGCCACAATGAGCAGTTCTTC